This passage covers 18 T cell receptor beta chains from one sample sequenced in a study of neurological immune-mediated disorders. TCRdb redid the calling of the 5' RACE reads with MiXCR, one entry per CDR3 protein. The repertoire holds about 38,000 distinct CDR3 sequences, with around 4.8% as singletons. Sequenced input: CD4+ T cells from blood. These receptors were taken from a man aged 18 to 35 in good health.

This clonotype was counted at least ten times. The CDR3 reads CASRAYPTVTQETQYF. In DNA form, the CDR3 reads TGCGCCAGCAGGGCGTACCCCACTGTGACTCAAGAGACCCAGTACTTC. V gene TRBV5-1 combines with J gene TRBJ2-5; D remains ambiguous. V lost 5 bases and J 2 bases, leaving 19 bases between the germline ends. This CDR3 region has 16 residues. Looked up from germline, CDR1 is SGHRS and CDR2 is YFSETQ.

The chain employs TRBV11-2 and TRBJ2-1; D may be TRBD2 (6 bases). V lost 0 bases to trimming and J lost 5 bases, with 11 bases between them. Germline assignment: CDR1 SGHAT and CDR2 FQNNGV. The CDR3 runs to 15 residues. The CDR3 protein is CASSLDRGSHNEQFF. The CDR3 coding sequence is TGTGCCAGCAGCTTAGATCGGGGGAGCCACAATGAGCAGTTCTTC.

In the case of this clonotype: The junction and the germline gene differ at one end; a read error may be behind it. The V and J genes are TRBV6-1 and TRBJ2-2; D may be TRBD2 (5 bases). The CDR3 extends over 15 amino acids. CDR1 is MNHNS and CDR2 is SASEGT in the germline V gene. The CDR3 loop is CASSARSVNTGEMFF. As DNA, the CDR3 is TGTGCCAGCAGTGCCAGGTCGGTGAACACCGGGGAGATGTTTTTT.

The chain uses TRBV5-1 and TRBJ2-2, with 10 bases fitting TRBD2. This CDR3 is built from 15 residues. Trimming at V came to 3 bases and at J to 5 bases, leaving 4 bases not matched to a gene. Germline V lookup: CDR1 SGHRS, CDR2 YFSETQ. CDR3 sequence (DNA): TGCGCCAGCAGCTCGCTAGCGGGAGATACCGGGGAGCTGTTTTTT. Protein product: CASSSLAGDTGELFF.

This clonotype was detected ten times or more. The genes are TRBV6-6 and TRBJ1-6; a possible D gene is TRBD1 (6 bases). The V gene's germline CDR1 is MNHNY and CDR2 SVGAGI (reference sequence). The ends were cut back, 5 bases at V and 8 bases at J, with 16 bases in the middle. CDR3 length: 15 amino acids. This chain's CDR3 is CASSPQAGADSPLHF. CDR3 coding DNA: TGTGCCAGCAGTCCCCAAGCAGGGGCGGATTCACCCCTCCACTTT.

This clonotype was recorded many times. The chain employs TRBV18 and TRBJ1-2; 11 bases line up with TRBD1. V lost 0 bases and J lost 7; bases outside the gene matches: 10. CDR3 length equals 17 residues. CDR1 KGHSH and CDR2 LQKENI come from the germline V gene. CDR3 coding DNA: TGTGCCAGCTCACCACCTGGGACAGGGGGAATGCGCGGTGGCTACACCTTC. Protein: CASSPPGTGGMRGGYTF.

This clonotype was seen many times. As DNA, the CDR3 is TGCAGTGTACCCGGGGTGCGGGGGGACCAAGAGACCCAGTACTTC. Its translation: CSVPGVRGDQETQYF. The V gene is TRBV20-1, the J gene TRBJ2-5; 8 nucleotides align to TRBD2. Unmatched junction bases numbered 10, after V lost 7 bases and J lost 0 bases. This CDR3 comprises 15 residues. Germline V CDR1 and CDR2: DFQATT, SNEGSKA (reference sequence).

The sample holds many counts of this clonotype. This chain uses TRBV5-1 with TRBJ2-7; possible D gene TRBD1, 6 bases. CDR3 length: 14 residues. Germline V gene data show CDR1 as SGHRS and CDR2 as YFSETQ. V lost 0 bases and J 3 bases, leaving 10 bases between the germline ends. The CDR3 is CASSLARGGYEQYF. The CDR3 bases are TGCGCCAGCAGCTTGGCCCGAGGGGGCTACGAGCAGTACTTC.

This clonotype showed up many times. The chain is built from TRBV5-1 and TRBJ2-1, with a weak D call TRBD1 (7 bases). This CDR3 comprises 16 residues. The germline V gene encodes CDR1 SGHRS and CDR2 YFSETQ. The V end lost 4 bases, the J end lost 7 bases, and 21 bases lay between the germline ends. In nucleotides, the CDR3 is TGCGCCAGCAGCCAGGAAGGGGGCGCGGGGAGGAATGAGCAGTTCTTC. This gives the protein CASSQEGGAGRNEQFF.

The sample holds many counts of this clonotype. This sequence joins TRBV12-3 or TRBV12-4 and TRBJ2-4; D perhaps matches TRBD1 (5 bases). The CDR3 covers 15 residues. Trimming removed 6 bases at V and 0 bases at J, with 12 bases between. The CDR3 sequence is CASRGEGLAKNIQYF. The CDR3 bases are TGTGCCAGCAGAGGGGAAGGGCTAGCCAAAAACATTCAGTACTTC.

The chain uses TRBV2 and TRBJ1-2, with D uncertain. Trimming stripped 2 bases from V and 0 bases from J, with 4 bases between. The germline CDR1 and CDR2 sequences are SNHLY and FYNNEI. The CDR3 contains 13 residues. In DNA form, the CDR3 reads TGTGCCAGCAGTGAACAAGCTAACTATGGCTACACCTTC. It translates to CASSEQANYGYTF. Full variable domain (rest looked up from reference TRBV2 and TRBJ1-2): EPEVTQTPSHQVTQMGQEVILRCVPISNHLYFYWYRQILGQKVEFLVSFYNNEISEKSEIFDDQFSVERPDGSNFTLKIRSTKLEDSAMYFCASSEQANYGYTFGSGTRLTVV.

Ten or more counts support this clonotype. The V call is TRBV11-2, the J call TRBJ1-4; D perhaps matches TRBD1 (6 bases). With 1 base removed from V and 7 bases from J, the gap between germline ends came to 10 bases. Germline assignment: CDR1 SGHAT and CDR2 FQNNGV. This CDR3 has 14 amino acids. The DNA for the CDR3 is TGTGCCAGCAGCTTAGGGACAGCCCTTGAAAAACTGTTTTTT. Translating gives CASSLGTALEKLFF.

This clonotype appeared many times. The CDR3 bases are TGTGCCAGCAGCCTCGGTGGGGGGGGGGAGTTGGAGACCCAGTACTTC. Protein product: CASSLGGGGELETQYF. V usage is TRBV6-6 and J usage is TRBJ2-5; 7 bases fit TRBD2. CDR1 is MNHNY, CDR2 SVGAGI, per germline (reference sequence). With V trimmed by 6 bases and J by 5 bases, 15 bases remained unmatched. CDR3 size: 16 residues.

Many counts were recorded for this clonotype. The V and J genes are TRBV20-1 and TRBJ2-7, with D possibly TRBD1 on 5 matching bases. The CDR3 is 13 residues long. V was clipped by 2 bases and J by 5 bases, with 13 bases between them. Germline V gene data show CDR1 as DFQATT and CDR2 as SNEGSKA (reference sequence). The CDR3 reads CSARWQGAHEQYF. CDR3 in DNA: TGCAGTGCTAGATGGCAGGGTGCCCACGAGCAGTACTTC.

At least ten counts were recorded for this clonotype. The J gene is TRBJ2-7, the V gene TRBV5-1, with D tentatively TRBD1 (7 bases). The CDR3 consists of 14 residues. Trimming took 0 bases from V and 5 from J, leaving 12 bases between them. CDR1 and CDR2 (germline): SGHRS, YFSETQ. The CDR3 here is CASSLGGQRDEQYF. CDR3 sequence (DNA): TGCGCCAGCAGCTTGGGGGGACAGCGGGACGAGCAGTACTTC.

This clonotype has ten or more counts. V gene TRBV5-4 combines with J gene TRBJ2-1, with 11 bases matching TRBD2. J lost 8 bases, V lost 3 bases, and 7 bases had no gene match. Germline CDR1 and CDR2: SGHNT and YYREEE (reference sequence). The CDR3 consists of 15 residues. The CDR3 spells CASSSPSGGTDEQFF. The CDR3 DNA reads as TGTGCCAGCAGCTCACCTAGCGGGGGGACGGATGAGCAGTTCTTC. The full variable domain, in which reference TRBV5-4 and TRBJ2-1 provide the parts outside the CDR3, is ETGVTQSPTHLIKTRGQQVTLRCSSQSGHNTVSWYQQALGQGPQFIFQYYREEENGRGNFPPRFSGLQFPNYSSELNVNALELDDSALYLCASSSPSGGTDEQFFGPGTRLTVL.

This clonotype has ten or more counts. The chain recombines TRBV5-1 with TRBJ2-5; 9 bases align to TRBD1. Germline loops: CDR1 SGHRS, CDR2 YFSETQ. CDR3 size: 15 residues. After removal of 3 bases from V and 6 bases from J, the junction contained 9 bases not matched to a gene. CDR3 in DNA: TGCGCCAGCAGCTGGGGACAGGGTGAAGGAAAGACCCAGTACTTC. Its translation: CASSWGQGEGKTQYF.

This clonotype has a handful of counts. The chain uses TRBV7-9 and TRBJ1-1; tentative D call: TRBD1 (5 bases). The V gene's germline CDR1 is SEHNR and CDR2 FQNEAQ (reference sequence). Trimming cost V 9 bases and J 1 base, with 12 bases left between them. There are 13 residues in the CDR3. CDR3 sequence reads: CASFNQGNTEAFF. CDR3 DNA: TGTGCCAGTTTTAATCAGGGGAACACTGAAGCTTTCTTT.